The T cell receptor beta chain under discussion was sequenced for a study of shared clonotypes between healthy human individuals. About the study: The donor pool was made up of two women and a few men aged 18 to 49. Study-wide points: Between several donors, naive CD4 clonotypes were shared at a level of approximately 5%. Sorted-subset samples were not fully sequenced, rarefaction indicated.

About this clone itself: No antigen is known for it.

Methods used by the authors: Junction-only immunoSEQ sequences carried no quality scores, so filtering differed. Profiled with immunoSEQ multiplex PCR; TCRdb holds only in-frame clones, not every one. Clone size and V and J calls were adopted from that table, with D and trimming inferred from the DNA. The sample has 2,100,000 or so clones; 95% are singletons. What was sequenced was naive CD4+ T cells sorted from blood. Subset noted: CD45RA+ positively selected. The TCR sequence derives from a young man in good health.

The CDR3 region is CSVWDRGPPGYTF. In DNA form, the CDR3 reads TGCAGCGTTTGGGACAGGGGGCCCCCTGGCTACACCTTC. The V gene is TRBV29-1, the J gene TRBJ1-2, with TRBD1 matching 12 bases. V lost 5 bases to trimming and J lost 7 bases; unmatched junction nucleotides: 5. This CDR3 has 13 amino acids. Germline assignment: CDR1 SQVTM and CDR2 ANQGSEA.